The T cell receptor beta chain described here comes from a study of T cells after posttransplantation cyclophosphamide. Sequencing used immunoSEQ multiplex PCR; TCRdb keeps in-frame clones, though not all of them. This sample comprises 16,000 or so clones, none seen once only. Study results and limitations: After PTCy, TRB diversity resembled that of CNI/methotrexate controls.

Germline V gene lookup returns CDR1 LNHDA and CDR2 SQIVND (reference sequence). The CDR3 is 15 residues long. Trimming at V came to 5 bases and at J to 4 bases, leaving 7 bases not matched to a gene. This clone has a count of ten or more. Its antigen is not identified. Busulfan-fludarabine conditioning, marrow transplant, and cyclophosphamide on days +3 and +4 were administered. The sequencing used PBMCs, collected after allogeneic stem cell transplant with posttransplant cyclophosphamide. The sequence was obtained from a female patient in her 30s who received an allogeneic stem cell transplant from a related donor, was CMV-positive, and had no GVHD. Some of the T cells may derive from the graft donor. The V gene is TRBV19, the J gene TRBJ2-7, with 11 bases matching TRBD2. CDR3 protein: CASSSLAGEAYEQYF. Written as DNA, the CDR3 is TGTGCCAGTAGTTCACTAGCGGGAGAGGCTTACGAGCAGTACTTC.